The 4 T cell receptor beta chains given below trace back to one sample, sequenced in a study of T-cell reconstitution after alpha-beta-depleted transplantation in children. Unique molecular identifiers were incorporated when the TCRbeta library was constructed. TCRdb re-analysed the PCR reads in MiXCR, keeping a single row per CDR3 protein. The table records around 100,000 distinct CDR3 sequences, 10% of them present only once. Sequenced material: PBMCs, taken before TCRalphabeta/CD19-depleted stem cell transplant. These receptors were obtained from a boy aged 2-15 years with acute lymphoblastic leukemia, due to receive a stem cell transplant.

There are a few counts of this clonotype. The J gene is TRBJ2-7, the V gene TRBV6-1; TRBD2 matches 11 bases. The CDR3 extends over 15 amino acids. Germline loops: CDR1 MNHNS, CDR2 SASEGT. The ends lost 6 bases at V and 4 bases at J; junction bases unmatched: 8. The CDR3 protein is CASSPRLAGPYEQYF. DNA for the CDR3: TGTGCCAGCAGCCCACGACTAGCGGGGCCTTACGAGCAGTACTTC.

The sample holds many counts of this clonotype. CDR3 residues: CASSLLWGNYEQYF. CDR3 nucleotide sequence: TGCGCCAGCAGCTTGTTGTGGGGGAACTACGAGCAGTACTTC. The chain couples TRBV5-1 to TRBJ2-7, with D perhaps given as TRBD1 or TRBD2 (5 bases each). Deletions cut 1 base from V and 3 bases from J, with 11 bases between. Germline values: CDR1 SGHRS, CDR2 YFSETQ. There are 14 residues in the CDR3.

This chain uses TRBV7-9 with TRBJ2-2, with a possible D match to TRBD1 (5 bases). From germline, CDR1 is SEHNR and CDR2 FQNEAQ (reference sequence). With 3 bases removed from V and 0 bases from J, the gap between germline ends came to 11 bases. The CDR3 covers 16 residues. Written as DNA, the CDR3 is TGTGCCAGCAGCTTTGCAGGGAAGCCGAACACCGGGGAGCTGTTTTTT. It specifies CASSFAGKPNTGELFF.

This clonotype turned up a few times. The genes are TRBV4-2 and TRBJ2-7, with D tentatively TRBD2 (6 bases). V was pared by 0 bases and J by 2 bases, with 14 bases between. Germline V gene lookup returns CDR1 LGHNA and CDR2 YNFKEQ. CDR3 size: 16 residues. The CDR3 DNA reads as TGTGCCAGCAGCCAAGATGGGGGGTCTCCTGCCTACGAGCAGTACTTC. Residues: CASSQDGGSPAYEQYF.